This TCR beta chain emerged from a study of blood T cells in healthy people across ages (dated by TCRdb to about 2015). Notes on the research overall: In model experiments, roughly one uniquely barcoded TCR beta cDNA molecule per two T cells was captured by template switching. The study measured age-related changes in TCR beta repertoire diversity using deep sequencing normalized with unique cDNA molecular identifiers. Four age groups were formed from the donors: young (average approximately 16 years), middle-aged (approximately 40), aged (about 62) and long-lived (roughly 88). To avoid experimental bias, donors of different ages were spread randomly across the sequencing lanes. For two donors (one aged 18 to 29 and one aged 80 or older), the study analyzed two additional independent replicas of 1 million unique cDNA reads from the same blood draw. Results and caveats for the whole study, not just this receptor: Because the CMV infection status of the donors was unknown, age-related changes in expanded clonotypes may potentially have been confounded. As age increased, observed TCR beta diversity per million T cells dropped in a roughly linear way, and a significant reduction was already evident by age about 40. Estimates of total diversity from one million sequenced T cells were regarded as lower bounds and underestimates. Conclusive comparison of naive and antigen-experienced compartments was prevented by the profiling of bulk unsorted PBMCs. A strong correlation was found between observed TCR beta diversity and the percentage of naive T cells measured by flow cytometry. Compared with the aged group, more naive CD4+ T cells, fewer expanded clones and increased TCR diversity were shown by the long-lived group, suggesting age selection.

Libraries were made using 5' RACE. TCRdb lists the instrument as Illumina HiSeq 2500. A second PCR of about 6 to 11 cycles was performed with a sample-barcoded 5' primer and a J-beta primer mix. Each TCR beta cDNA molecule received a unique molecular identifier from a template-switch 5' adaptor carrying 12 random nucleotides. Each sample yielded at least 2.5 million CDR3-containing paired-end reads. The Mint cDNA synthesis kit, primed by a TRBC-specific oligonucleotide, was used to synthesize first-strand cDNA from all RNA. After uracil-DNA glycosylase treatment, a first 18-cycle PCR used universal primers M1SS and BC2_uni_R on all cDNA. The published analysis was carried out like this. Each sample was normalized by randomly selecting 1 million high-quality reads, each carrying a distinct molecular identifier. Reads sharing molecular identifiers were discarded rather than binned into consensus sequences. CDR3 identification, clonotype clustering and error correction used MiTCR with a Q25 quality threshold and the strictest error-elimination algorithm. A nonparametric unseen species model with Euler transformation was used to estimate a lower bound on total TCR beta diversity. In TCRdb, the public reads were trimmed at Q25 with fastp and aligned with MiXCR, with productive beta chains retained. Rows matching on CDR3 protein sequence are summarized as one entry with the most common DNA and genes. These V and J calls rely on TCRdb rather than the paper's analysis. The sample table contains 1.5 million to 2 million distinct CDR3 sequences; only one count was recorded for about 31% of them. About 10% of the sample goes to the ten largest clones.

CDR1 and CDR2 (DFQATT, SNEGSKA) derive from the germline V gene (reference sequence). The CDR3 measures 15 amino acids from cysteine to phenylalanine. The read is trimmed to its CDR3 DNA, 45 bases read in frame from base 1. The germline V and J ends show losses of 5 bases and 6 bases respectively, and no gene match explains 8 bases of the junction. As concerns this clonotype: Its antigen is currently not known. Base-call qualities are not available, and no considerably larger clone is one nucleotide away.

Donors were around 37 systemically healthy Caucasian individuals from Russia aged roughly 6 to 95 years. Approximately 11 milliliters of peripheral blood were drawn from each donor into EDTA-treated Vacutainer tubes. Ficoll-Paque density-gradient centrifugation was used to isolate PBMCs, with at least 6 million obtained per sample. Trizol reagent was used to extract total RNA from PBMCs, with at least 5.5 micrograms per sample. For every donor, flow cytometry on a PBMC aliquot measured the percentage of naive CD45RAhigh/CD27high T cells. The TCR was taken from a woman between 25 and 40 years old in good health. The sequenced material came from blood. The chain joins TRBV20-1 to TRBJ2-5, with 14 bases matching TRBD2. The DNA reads TGCAGTGCTGGGCTGGGACTAGCGGGAGTAAAGACCCAGTACTTC. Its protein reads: CSAGLGLAGVKTQYF.